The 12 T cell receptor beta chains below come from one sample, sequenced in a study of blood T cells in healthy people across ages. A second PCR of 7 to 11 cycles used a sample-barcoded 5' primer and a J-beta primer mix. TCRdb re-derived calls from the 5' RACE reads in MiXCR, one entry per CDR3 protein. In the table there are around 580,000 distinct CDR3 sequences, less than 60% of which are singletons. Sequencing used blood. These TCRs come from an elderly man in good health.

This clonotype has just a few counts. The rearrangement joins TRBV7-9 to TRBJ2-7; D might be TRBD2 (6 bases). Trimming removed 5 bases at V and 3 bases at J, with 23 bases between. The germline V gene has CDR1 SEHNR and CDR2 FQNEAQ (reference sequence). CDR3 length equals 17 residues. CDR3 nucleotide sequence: TGTGCCAGCAGCCCCATAGGACGGGGGAGCGCCGGCTACGAGCAGTACTTC. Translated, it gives CASSPIGRGSAGYEQYF. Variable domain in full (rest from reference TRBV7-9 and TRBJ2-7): DTGVSQNPRHKITKRGQNVTFRCDPISEHNRLYWYRQTLGQGPEFLTYFQNEAQLEKSRLLSDRFSAERPKGSFSTLEIQRTEQGDSAMYLCASSPIGRGSAGYEQYFGPGTRLTVT.

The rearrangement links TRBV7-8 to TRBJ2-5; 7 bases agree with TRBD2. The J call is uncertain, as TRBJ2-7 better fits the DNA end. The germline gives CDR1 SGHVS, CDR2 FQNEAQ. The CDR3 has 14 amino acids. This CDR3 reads CASSFGREINEQYF. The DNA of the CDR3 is TGTGCCAGCAGCTTTGGGAGGGAGATCAACGAGCAGTACTTC.

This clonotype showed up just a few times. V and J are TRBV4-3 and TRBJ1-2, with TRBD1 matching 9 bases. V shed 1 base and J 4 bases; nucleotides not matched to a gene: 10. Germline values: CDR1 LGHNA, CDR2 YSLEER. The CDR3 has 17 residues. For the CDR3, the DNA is TGCGCCAGCAGCCAAGTCTGGAGAGGGACAGGGACCTATGGCTACACCTTC. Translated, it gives CASSQVWRGTGTYGYTF.

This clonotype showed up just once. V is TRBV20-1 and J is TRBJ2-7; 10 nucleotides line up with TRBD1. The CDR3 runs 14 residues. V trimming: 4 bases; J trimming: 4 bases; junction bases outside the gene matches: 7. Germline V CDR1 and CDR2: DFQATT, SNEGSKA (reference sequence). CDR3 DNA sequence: TGCAGTGCTACCGCCGGGACAGGGGTTTACGAGCAGTACTTC. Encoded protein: CSATAGTGVYEQYF.

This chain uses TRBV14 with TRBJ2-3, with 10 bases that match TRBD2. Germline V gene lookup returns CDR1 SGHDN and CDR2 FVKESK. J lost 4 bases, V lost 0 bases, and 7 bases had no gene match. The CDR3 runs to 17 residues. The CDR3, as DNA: TGTGCCAGCAGCCAAGATCGAATTGGGACTAGCGCAGATACGCAGTATTTT. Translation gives CASSQDRIGTSADTQYF.

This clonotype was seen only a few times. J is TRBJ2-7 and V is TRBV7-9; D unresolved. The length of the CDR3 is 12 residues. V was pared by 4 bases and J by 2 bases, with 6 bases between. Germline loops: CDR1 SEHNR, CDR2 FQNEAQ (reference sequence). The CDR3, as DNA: TGTGCCAGCAGCTCCGACCCCTACGAGCAGTACTTC. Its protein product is CASSSDPYEQYF.

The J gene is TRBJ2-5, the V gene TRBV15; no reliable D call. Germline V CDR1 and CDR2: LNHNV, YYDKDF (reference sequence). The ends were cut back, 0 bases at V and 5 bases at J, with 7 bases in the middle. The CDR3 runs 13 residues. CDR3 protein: CATSRDNPETQYF. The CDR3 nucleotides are TGTGCCACCAGCAGAGATAACCCGGAGACCCAGTACTTC.

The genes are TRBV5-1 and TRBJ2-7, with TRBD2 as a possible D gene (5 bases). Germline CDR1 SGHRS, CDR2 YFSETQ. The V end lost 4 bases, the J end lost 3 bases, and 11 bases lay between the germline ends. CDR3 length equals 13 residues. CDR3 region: CASSALLGYEQYF. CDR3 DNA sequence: TGCGCCAGCAGCGCCCTACTAGGCTACGAGCAGTACTTC.

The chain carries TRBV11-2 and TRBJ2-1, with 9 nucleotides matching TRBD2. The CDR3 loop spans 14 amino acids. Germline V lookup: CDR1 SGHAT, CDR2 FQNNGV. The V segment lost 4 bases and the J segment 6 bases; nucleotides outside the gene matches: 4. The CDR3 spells CASSSASGINEQFF. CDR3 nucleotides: TGTGCCAGCAGCTCCGCTAGCGGGATCAATGAGCAGTTCTTC.

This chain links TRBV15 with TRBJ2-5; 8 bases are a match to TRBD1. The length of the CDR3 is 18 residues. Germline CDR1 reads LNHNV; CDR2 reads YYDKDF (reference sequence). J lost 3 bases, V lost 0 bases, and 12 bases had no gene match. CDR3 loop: CATSRDPGKVTGEETQYF. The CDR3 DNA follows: TGTGCCACCAGCAGAGATCCCGGAAAGGTGACAGGGGAAGAGACCCAGTACTTC. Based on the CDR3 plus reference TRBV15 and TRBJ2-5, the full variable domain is DAMVIQNPRYQVTQFGKPVTLSCSQTLNHNVMYWYQQKSSQAPKLLFHYYDKDFNNEADTPDNFQSRRPNTSFCFLDIRSPGLGDTAMYLCATSRDPGKVTGEETQYFGPGTRLLVL.

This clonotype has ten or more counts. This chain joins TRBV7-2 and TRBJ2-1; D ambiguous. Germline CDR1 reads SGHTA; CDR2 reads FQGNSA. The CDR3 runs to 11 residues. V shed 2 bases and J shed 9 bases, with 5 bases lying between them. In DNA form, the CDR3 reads TGTGCCAGCAGCTTATTTACTGAGCAGTTCTTC. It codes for CASSLFTEQFF.

CDR3: CATRPASGANVLTF. CDR3 DNA: TGTGCCACCCGCCCGGCCTCTGGGGCCAACGTCCTGACTTTC. The V gene is TRBV27, the J gene TRBJ2-6; unclear D gene. V dropped 10 bases and J dropped 0 bases, with 10 bases sitting between them. CDR1 MNHEY and CDR2 SMNVEV come from the germline V gene (reference sequence). The CDR3 extends over 14 amino acids.